This record looks at one T cell receptor beta chain sequence and its context. The antigen it recognizes is unknown. No qualities accompany the bases; no much larger clone lies one base away. Donors were a few dozen systemically healthy Caucasian individuals from Russia aged roughly 6 to 95 years. Each donor gave about 11 milliliters of peripheral blood, drawn into EDTA-treated Vacutainer tubes. Ficoll-Paque density-gradient centrifugation was used to isolate PBMCs, with at least 6.5 million per sample. Trizol reagent was used to extract total RNA from the PBMCs, yielding at least 6 micrograms per sample. For every donor, an aliquot of PBMCs went through flow cytometry to measure the percentages of naive CD45RAhigh/CD27high T cells. The data are from a study of blood T cells in healthy people across ages (dated by TCRdb to between 2015 and 2016). The study in broad terms: In model experiments, template switching captured about one uniquely barcoded TCR beta cDNA molecule for every two T cells. To track age-related changes in TCR beta repertoire diversity, the study relied on deep sequencing normalized with unique cDNA molecular identifiers. Donors were grouped into four age groups: young (average 16 years), middle-aged (39), aged (62) and long-lived (less than 85). To avoid experimental bias, donors of different ages were spread randomly across the sequencing lanes. The study analyzed two additional independent replicas of 1 million unique cDNA reads from the same blood draw for two donors, one aged 18 to 30 and one aged 80 or older.

Study-wide conclusions, independent of this receptor: There was a strong correlation between observed TCR beta diversity and the percentage of naive T cells measured by flow cytometry. Observed TCR beta diversity per million T cells fell roughly linearly with age, and a significant reduction was already apparent by age roughly 40. Because profiling used bulk unsorted PBMCs, naive and antigen-experienced compartments could not be compared conclusively. The CMV infection status of donors was not known, potentially confounding age-related changes in expanded clonotypes. Estimates of total diversity based on one million sequenced T cells were regarded as lower bounds and as underestimates. The long-lived group showed more naive CD4+ T cells, fewer expanded clones and increased TCR diversity than the aged group, suggesting age selection.

V ends up 0 bases short and J 7 bases short, with an unmatched junction base count of 4. Based on the germline V gene, the CDR1 and CDR2 sequences are LGHNA and YSLEER. The cysteine opens and the phenylalanine closes a CDR3 of 15 amino acids. Just the 45-base CDR3 DNA is kept, in frame starting at base 1. Preparation of the library involved 5' RACE. Sequencing used an Illumina HiSeq 2500. A second PCR of roughly 6 to 11 cycles was run with a J-beta primer mix and a sample-barcoded 5' primer. A unique molecular identifier was introduced onto each TCR beta cDNA molecule by a template-switch 5' adaptor carrying 12 random nucleotides. Each sample yielded at least 3 million CDR3-containing paired-end reads. First-strand cDNA was synthesized from all RNA with the Mint cDNA synthesis kit, primed by a TRBC-specific oligonucleotide. All cDNA was treated with uracil-DNA glycosylase and then went through a first 18-cycle PCR with the universal primers M1SS and BC2_uni_R. The original methods were these. Each sample was normalized by randomly selecting 1 million high-quality reads, each carrying a distinct molecular identifier. Reads with shared molecular identifiers were discarded instead of being binned into consensus sequences. MiTCR, run with a Q25 quality threshold and the strictest error-elimination algorithm, handled CDR3 identification, clonotype clustering and error correction. A nonparametric unseen species model with Euler transformation was used to estimate lower-bound total TCR beta diversity. TCRdb reran the public reads through fastp at Q25 and MiXCR, keeping productive beta chains. A single entry per CDR3 protein holds the most common genes and DNA from its merged rows. The V and J calls follow TCRdb's processing rather than the paper's. A total of roughly 1,800,000 distinct CDR3 sequences appear in this sample, roughly 50% of them only once. Approximately 2.1% of the sample goes to the ten largest clones.

Material: blood. Rearrangement joined TRBV4-3 to TRBJ2-1, with 9 middle bases fitting TRBD2. The TCR sequence derives from a woman aged 40-49 years in good health. The CDR3 region has the sequence CASSQDRLAGNEQFF. The DNA reads TGCGCCAGCAGCCAAGATAGGCTAGCGGGGAATGAGCAGTTCTTC.